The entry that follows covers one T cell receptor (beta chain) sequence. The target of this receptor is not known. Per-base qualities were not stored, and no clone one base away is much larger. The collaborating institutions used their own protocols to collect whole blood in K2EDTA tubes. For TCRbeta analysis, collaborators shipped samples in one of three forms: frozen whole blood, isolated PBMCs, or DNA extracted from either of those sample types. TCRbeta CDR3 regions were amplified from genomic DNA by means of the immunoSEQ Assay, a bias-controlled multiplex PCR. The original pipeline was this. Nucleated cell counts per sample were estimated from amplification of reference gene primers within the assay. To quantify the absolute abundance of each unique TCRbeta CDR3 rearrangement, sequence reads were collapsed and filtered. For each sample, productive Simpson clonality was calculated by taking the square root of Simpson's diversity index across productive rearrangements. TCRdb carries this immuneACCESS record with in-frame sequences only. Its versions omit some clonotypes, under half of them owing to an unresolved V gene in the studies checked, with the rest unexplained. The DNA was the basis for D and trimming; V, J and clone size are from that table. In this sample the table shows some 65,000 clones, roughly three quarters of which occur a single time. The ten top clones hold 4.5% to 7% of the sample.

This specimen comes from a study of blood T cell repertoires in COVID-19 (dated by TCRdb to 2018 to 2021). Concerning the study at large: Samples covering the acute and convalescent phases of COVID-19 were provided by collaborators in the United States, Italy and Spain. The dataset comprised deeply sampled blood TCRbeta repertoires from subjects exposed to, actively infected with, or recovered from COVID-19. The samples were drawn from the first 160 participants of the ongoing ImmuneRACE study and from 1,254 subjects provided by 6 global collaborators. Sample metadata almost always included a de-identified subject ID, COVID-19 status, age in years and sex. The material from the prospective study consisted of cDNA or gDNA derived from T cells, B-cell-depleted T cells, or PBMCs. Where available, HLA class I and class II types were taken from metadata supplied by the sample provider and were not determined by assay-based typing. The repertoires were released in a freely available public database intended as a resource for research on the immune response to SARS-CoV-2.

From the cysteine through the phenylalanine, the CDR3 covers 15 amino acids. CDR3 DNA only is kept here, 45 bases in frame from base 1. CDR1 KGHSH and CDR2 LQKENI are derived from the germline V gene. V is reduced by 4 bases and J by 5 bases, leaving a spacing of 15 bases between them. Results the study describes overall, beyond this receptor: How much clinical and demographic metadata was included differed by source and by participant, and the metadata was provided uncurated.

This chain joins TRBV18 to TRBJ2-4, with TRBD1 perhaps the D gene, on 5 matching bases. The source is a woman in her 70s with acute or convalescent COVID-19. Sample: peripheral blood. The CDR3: CASSRAGMTENIQYF. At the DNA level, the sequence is TGTGCCAGCTCACGGGCAGGGATGACAGAAAACATTCAGTACTTC.